A selection of T cell receptor beta chains follows, all from one sample in a study of T cell responses to AZD1222 COVID-19 vaccine. TCRdb keeps only in-frame clones here, not all; method: immunoSEQ multiplex PCR. The profile shows more than 80,000 clones, 70% to 90% of them singletons. The source material was peripheral blood, sampled 28 days after the second AZD1222 dose. Receptors were obtained from an adult who received the AZD1222 COVID-19 vaccine. The CDR3 runs from the conserved cysteine through the conserved F or W. A D gene is named only where the DNA matches it firmly. Size tells how often a clone was seen (once, few, many) or the class of an expanded clone, and some rows leave it out.

J	V	D	size	CDR3	DNA
TRBJ2-2	TRBV5-1	-	-	CASSPATGLNTGELFF	TGCGCCAGCAGTCCTGCCACAGGGTTGAACACCGGGGAGCTGTTTTTT
TRBJ1-1	TRBV18	-	-	CASSPRGGGYNTEAFF	TGTGCCAGCTCACCAAGGGGCGGGGGTTATAACACTGAAGCTTTCTTT
TRBJ1-2	TRBV2	TRBD1	few	CASRTSRTGWTGYTF	TGTGCCAGCAGAACCAGCAGGACAGGTTGGACTGGCTACACCTTC
TRBJ2-2	TRBV6-5	TRBD1	-	CASTAGGTVGELFF	TGTGCCAGCACCGCAGGGGGAACGGTCGGGGAGCTGTTTTTT
TRBJ2-4	TRBV10-3	-	-	CAISGGGLAKNIQYF	TGTGCCATCAGTGGTGGGGGCCTCGCCAAAAACATTCAGTACTTC
TRBJ1-1	TRBV11-3	-	-	CASSLGPKKKEPMNTEAFF	TGTGCCAGCAGCCTGGGGCCGAAAAAAAAAGAACCTATGAACACTGAAGCTTTCTTT
TRBJ1-3	TRBV6-2/TRBV6-3	TRBD1	-	CASSSSGQSVSGNTIYF	TGTGCCAGCAGTTCCTCGGGACAGTCCGTCTCTGGAAACACCATATATTTT
TRBJ1-6	TRBV19	-	-	CASSIISNIYNSPLHF	TGTGCCAGTAGTATAATAAGCAACATTTATAATTCACCCCTCCACTTT
TRBJ1-2	TRBV6-2/TRBV6-3	-	-	CASSYSGFSYGYTF	TGTGCCAGCAGTTACTCTGGGTTCAGCTATGGCTACACCTTC
TRBJ1-1	TRBV4-1	-	once	CASSPSGEREAFF	TGCGCCAGCAGCCCCTCGGGGGAAAGGGAAGCTTTCTTT
TRBJ1-3	TRBV6-5	-	-	CASQSRGHGNTIYF	TGTGCCAGCCAAAGCAGGGGTCATGGAAACACCATATATTTT
TRBJ1-1	TRBV27	-	-	CASSLKGRQTGNTEAFF	TGTGCCAGCAGCCTAAAAGGGCGACAAACCGGGAACACTGAAGCTTTCTTT
TRBJ2-5	TRBV2	TRBD1	once	CASMGQGAGETQYF	TGTGCCAGCATGGGACAGGGGGCTGGGGAGACCCAGTACTTC
TRBJ2-5	TRBV11-3	TRBD2	once	CASSPTSAIETQYF	TGTGCCAGCAGCCCCACTAGCGCGATCGAGACCCAGTACTTC